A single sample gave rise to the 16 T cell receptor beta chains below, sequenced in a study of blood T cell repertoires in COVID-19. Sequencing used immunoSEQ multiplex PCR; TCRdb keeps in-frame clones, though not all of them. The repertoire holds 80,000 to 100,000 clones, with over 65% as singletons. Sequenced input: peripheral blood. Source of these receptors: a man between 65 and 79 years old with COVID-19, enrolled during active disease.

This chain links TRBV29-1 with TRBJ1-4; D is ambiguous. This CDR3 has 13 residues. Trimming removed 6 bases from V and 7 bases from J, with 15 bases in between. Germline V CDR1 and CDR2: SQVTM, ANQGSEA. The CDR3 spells CSVGRVSGEKLFF. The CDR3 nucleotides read TGCAGCGTGGGGAGGGTATCTGGTGAAAAACTGTTTTTT.

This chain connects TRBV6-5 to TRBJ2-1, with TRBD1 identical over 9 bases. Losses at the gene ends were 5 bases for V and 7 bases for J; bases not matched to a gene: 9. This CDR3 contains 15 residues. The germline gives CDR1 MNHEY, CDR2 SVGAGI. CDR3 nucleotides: TGTGCCAGCAGTCCCCGGGACAGGGTCCAGAATGAGCAGTTCTTC. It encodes CASSPRDRVQNEQFF.

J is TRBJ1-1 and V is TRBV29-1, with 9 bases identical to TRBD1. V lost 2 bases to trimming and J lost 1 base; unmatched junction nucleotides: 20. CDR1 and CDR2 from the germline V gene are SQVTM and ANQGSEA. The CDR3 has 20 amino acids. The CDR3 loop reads CSVEYYLVKGQGNSNTEAFF. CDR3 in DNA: TGCAGCGTTGAATATTATCTGGTTAAAGGACAGGGGAATTCGAACACTGAAGCTTTCTTT. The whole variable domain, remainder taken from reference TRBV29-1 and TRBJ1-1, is SAVISQKPSRDICQRGTSLTIQCQVDSQVTMMFWYRQQPGQSLTLIATANQGSEATYESGFVIDKFPISRPNLTFSTLTVSNMSPEDSSIYLCSVEYYLVKGQGNSNTEAFFGQGTRLTVV.

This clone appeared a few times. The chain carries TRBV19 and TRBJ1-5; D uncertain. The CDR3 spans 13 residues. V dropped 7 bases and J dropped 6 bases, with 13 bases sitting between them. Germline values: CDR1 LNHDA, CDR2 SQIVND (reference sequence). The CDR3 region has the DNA TGTGCCAGTACAACTAGCCAGTTTCAGCCCCAGCATTTT. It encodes CASTTSQFQPQHF. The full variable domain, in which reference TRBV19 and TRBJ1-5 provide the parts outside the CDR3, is DGGITQSPKYLFRKEGQNVTLSCEQNLNHDAMYWYRQDPGQGLRLIYYSQIVNDFQKGDIAEGYSVSREKKESFPLTVTSAQKNPTAFYLCASTTSQFQPQHFGDGTRLSIL.

The DNA for the CDR3 is TGTGCCAGCAGACAACCGGGACAGGGATCAGAGACCCAGTACTTC. Its protein product is CASRQPGQGSETQYF. This sequence joins TRBV7-2 and TRBJ2-5; TRBD1 aligns across 9 bases. The germline V gene encodes CDR1 SGHTA and CDR2 FQGNSA. Losses at the gene ends were 6 bases for V and 4 bases for J; bases not matched to a gene: 9. This CDR3 comprises 15 residues.

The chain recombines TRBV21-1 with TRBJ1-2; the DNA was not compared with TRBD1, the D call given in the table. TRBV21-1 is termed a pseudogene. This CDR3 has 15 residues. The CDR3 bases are TGTGCCAGCAGCAAAGGTCGCAGGGTATACGGTGGCTACACCTTC. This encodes CASSKGRRVYGGYTF.

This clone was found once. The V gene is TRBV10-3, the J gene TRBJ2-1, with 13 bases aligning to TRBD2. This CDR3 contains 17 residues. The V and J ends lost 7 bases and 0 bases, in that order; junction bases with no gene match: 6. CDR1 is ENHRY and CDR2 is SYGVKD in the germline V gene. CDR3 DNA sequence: TGTGCCATCACCAGGACTAGCGGGAGCCTCTCCTACAATGAGCAGTTCTTC. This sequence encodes CAITRTSGSLSYNEQFF.

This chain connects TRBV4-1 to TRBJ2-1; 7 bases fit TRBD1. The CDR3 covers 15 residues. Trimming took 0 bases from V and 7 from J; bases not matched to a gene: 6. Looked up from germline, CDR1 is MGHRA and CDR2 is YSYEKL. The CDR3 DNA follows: TGCGCCAGCAGCCAAGAACAGGGGCGCATGAATGAGCAGTTCTTC. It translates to CASSQEQGRMNEQFF.

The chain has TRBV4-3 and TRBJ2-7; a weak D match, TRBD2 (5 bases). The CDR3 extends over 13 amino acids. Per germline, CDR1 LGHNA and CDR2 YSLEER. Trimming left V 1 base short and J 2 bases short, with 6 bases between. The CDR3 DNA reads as TGCGCCAGCAGCCAAGGGGAGACCTACGAGCAGTACTTC. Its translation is CASSQGETYEQYF.

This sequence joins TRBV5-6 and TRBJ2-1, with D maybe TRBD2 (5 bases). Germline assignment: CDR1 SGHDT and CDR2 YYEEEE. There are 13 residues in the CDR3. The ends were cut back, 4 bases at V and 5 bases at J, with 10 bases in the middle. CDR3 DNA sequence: TGTGCCAGCAGCCTGACTACGGACAATGAGCAGTTCTTC. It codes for CASSLTTDNEQFF.

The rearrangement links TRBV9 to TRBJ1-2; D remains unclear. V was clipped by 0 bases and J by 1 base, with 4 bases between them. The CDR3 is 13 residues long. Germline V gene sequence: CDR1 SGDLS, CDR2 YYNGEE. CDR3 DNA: TGTGCCAGCAGCGTAGACAGTAACTATGGCTACACCTTC. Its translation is CASSVDSNYGYTF.

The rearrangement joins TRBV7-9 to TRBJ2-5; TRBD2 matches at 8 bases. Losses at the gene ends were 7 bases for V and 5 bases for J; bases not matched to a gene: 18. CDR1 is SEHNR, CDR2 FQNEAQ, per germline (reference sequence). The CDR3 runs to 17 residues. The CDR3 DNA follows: TGTGCCAGCACCATACTGTTAATAGCGGGAAGAGAGGAGACCCAGTACTTC. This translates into CASTILLIAGREETQYF. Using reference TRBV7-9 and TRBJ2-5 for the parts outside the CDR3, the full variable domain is DTGVSQNPRHKITKRGQNVTFRCDPISEHNRLYWYRQTLGQGPEFLTYFQNEAQLEKSRLLSDRFSAERPKGSFSTLEIQRTEQGDSAMYLCASTILLIAGREETQYFGPGTRLLVL.

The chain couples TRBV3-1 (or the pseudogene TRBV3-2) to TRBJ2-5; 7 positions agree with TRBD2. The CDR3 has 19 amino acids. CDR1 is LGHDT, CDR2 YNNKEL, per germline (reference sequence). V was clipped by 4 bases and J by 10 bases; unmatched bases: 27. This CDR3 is CASSPPQRGSRLPPDGQYF. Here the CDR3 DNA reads TGTGCCAGCAGCCCCCCCCAGCGCGGGAGCCGCCTCCCACCCGATGGCCAGTACTTC.

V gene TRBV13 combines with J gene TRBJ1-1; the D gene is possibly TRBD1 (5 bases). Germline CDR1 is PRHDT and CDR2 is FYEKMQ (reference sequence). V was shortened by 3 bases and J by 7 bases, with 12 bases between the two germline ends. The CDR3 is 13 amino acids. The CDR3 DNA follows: TGTGCCAGCAGCTTTCGGGCAGGGTTTGAAGCTTTCTTT. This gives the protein CASSFRAGFEAFF.

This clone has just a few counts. CDR3 coding DNA: TGTGCCAGTAGTATAGGGACAGGGCCCGAGCAGTACTTC. Residues: CASSIGTGPEQYF. This chain uses TRBV19 with TRBJ2-7, with 8 nucleotides matching TRBD1. The CDR3 covers 13 residues. Germline values: CDR1 LNHDA, CDR2 SQIVND (reference sequence). V trimming: 1 base; J trimming: 6 bases; junction bases outside the gene matches: 2. The full variable domain, completed using reference TRBV19 and TRBJ2-7, is DGGITQSPKYLFRKEGQNVTLSCEQNLNHDAMYWYRQDPGQGLRLIYYSQIVNDFQKGDIAEGYSVSREKKESFPLTVTSAQKNPTAFYLCASSIGTGPEQYFGPGTRLTVT.

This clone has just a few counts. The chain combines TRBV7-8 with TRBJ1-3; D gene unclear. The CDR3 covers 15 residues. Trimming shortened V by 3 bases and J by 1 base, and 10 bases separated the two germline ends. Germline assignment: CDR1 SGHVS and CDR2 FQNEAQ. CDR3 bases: TGTGCCAGCAGCTTTACGGAGATTTCTGGAAACACCATATATTTT. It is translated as CASSFTEISGNTIYF.